The 4 T cell receptor beta chains in this list originate from one sample, sequenced in a study of shared clonotypes between healthy human individuals (dated by TCRdb to the early 2020s). Libraries were made using the immunoSEQ multiplex PCR assay. Here the immuneACCESS table is served through TCRdb, limited to in-frame sequences with V and J called. Missing clones are a known gap in these copies; in checked studies unresolved V genes cover under half, and the rest lacks a known reason. The sample table contains approximately 1.1 million clones; only one count was recorded for around three quarters of them. Jointly, the top ten make up approximately 0.56% of the sample. The specimen was memory CD4+ T cells from PBMCs. Per the publication, the cell subset or site label means: CD45RA-negative fraction. All receptors come from a man between 18 and 35 years old in good health. Some clones in this sample may be carry-over from other donors' samples.

This clone has only one observation. The gene calls are TRBV7-8 and TRBJ2-2; D is ambiguous. Trimming took 5 bases from V and 5 from J, leaving 3 bases between them. The CDR3 sequence is 11 residues long. Germline values: CDR1 SGHVS, CDR2 FQNEAQ. The DNA for the CDR3 is TGTGCCAGCAGCCCGACCGGGGAGCTGTTTTTT. It codes for CASSPTGELFF.

This chain links TRBV27 with TRBJ2-7, with D perhaps TRBD1 (5 bases). The CDR3 is 13 residues long. Looked up from germline, CDR1 is MNHEY and CDR2 is SMNVEV (reference sequence). Trimming removed 3 bases from V and 7 bases from J, with 13 bases in between. In DNA form, the CDR3 reads TGTGCCAGCAGTTTCCCTGGGGCCGGGGAGCAGTACTTC. Translating it yields CASSFPGAGEQYF.

The gene calls are TRBV9 and TRBJ2-7, with D unclear. Between the trimmed V and J ends, which lost 4 bases and 2 bases, there was a span of 13 bases. Germline loops: CDR1 SGDLS, CDR2 YYNGEE. CDR3 length: 14 residues. The CDR3 bases are TGTGCCAGCAGCCCGAGCTTGAACCCCTACGAGCAGTACTTC. Translated: CASSPSLNPYEQYF.

The sample holds one count of this clone. The genes are TRBV2 and TRBJ2-3; TRBD1 agrees at 7 bases. V shed 6 bases, J shed 6 bases, and the junction held 12 bases outside the gene matches. CDR1 and CDR2 from the germline V gene are SNHLY and FYNNEI. CDR3 size: 15 residues. The CDR3 region is CASRSDRVQSDTQYF. The CDR3 coding sequence is TGTGCCAGCAGGAGCGACAGGGTTCAGTCGGATACGCAGTATTTT.